Below, 5 T cell receptor beta chains from the same sample are listed, as sequenced in a study of blood T cell repertoires in COVID-19. Profiling relied on immunoSEQ multiplex PCR, and the TCRdb table lists in-frame clones only, not all of them. The data hold a few hundred thousand clones, with approximately 86% observed a single time. The sequenced material came from peripheral blood. These receptors originate from a man aged 18 to 30 with active or convalescent COVID-19.

The V and J genes are TRBV28 and TRBJ2-4; 10 bases line up with TRBD2. Germline V CDR1 and CDR2: MDHEN, SYDVKM. Trimming at V came to 3 bases and at J to 3 bases, leaving 14 bases not matched to a gene. The CDR3 has 19 amino acids. As DNA, the CDR3 is TGTGCCAGCAGTTTTATGGGGGCCGTGAGCGGGAGGGGCAAAAACATTCAGTACTTC. Protein: CASSFMGAVSGRGKNIQYF.

This clone was seen only once. The J gene is TRBJ2-2, the V gene TRBV24-1; TRBD1 matches at 7 bases. The V and J ends lost 8 bases and 6 bases, in that order; junction bases with no gene match: 2. Germline values: CDR1 KGHDR, CDR2 SFDVKD. The CDR3 contains 12 residues. This CDR3 is CATNRGSGELFF. CDR3 sequence (DNA): TGTGCCACCAACAGGGGTTCCGGGGAGCTGTTTTTT.

This rearrangement joins TRBV28 to TRBJ1-1; possible D gene TRBD1, 6 bases. V lost 2 bases and J lost 0, with 13 bases in between. The CDR3 runs to 16 residues. Looked up from germline, CDR1 is MDHEN and CDR2 is SYDVKM. The chain's CDR3 is CASSLLRGRVNTEAFF. The CDR3 region has the DNA TGTGCCAGCAGTTTACTCAGGGGAAGGGTGAACACTGAAGCTTTCTTT.

V gene TRBV19 combines with J gene TRBJ2-3; 8 nucleotides agree with TRBD2. The CDR3 covers 14 residues. Germline assignment: CDR1 LNHDA and CDR2 SQIVND (reference sequence). V lost 6 bases, J lost 2 bases, and 4 bases stayed unmatched. This CDR3 reads CASRGGGFTDTQYF. Here the CDR3 DNA reads TGTGCCAGTAGGGGCGGGGGGTTCACAGATACGCAGTATTTT.

This clone has only a few counts. This rearrangement joins TRBV28 to TRBJ2-7, with 10 bases identical to TRBD2. Germline V gives CDR1 MDHEN, CDR2 SYDVKM. There are 15 residues in the CDR3. The ends lost 5 bases at V and 2 bases at J; junction bases unmatched: 6. CDR3 nucleotides: TGTGCCAGCAGTGTCTCTAGCGGGAGCCCCTACGAGCAGTACTTC. This gives the protein CASSVSSGSPYEQYF.